Below, 30 T cell receptor beta chains from the same sample are listed, as sequenced in a study of OX40 agonist ivuxolimab in advanced cancers. Using immunoSEQ multiplex PCR, the repertoire was profiled, and TCRdb retains in-frame clones only, with some absent. The repertoire holds roughly 41,000 clones, with around 81% as singletons. The starting material was CD4+ or CD8+ T cells sorted from blood, obtained in a trial of the OX40 agonist ivuxolimab. The source is an adult with an advanced solid tumor such as melanoma, head and neck, liver or kidney cancer.

By sample share, this clone is medium-sized. The chain uses TRBV14 and TRBJ2-7; 10 nucleotides align to TRBD2. The CDR3 has 15 amino acids. Germline V gene lookup returns CDR1 SGHDN and CDR2 FVKESK. V gave up 4 bases and J gave up 4 bases; unmatched junction bases: 7. The DNA of the CDR3 is TGTGCCAGCAGCCCGCCGGGACTAGCGAGGTACGAGCAGTACTTC. Amino acid sequence: CASSPPGLARYEQYF.

The V call is TRBV7-3, the J call TRBJ2-3; D uncertain. V shed 1 base and J shed 6 bases, with 11 bases lying between them. From germline, CDR1 is SGHTA and CDR2 FQGTGA. The CDR3 length is 14 residues. The CDR3 sequence is CASSLIGPLDTQYF. The DNA of the CDR3 is TGTGCCAGCAGCTTAATAGGACCCCTGGATACGCAGTATTTT.

This clone was counted once. DNA for the CDR3: TGTGCCAGCAGCCGTCAGGCCCACTACGAGCAGTACTTC. It codes for CASSRQAHYEQYF. The chain uses TRBV5-6 and TRBJ2-7; D gene ambiguous. Per germline, CDR1 SGHDT and CDR2 YYEEEE. Between the trimmed V and J ends, which lost 4 bases and 3 bases, there was a span of 11 bases. The CDR3 consists of 13 residues.

About this clone: This CDR3 is also generated by other DNA sequences in the sample. This chain joins TRBV7-3 and TRBJ2-2; D unresolved. Deletions cut 5 bases from V and 1 base from J, with 8 bases between. CDR3 size: 14 residues. CDR1 and CDR2 from the germline V gene are SGHTA and FQGTGA. In nucleotides, the CDR3 is TGTGCCAGCAGCCCGACGGGGAACACCGGGGAGCTGTTTTTT. It encodes CASSPTGNTGELFF.

The V and J genes are TRBV9 and TRBJ1-1; D remains ambiguous. V was clipped by 4 bases and J by 0 bases, with 10 bases between them. The CDR3 extends over 14 amino acids. Germline CDR1 and CDR2: SGDLS and YYNGEE. Written as DNA, the CDR3 is TGTGCCAGCAGCCCCTCTACCATGAACACTGAAGCTTTCTTT. Translating it yields CASSPSTMNTEAFF.

V and J are TRBV5-1 and TRBJ2-2; TRBD1 aligns across 7 bases. The CDR3 length is 15 residues. Germline V gene sequence: CDR1 SGHRS, CDR2 YFSETQ. V was pared by 4 bases and J by 5 bases, with 8 bases of the junction left unmatched. DNA of the CDR3: TGCGCCAGCAGCCCGTGGACAGGTGAAACCGGGGAGCTGTTTTTT. This sequence encodes CASSPWTGETGELFF.

This clone was recorded only once. The CDR3 reads CASSLEAGNYGYTF. The DNA of the CDR3 is TGTGCCAGCAGCTTAGAAGCGGGAAACTATGGCTACACCTTC. The V gene is TRBV13, the J gene TRBJ1-2, with D unresolved. The V end lost 1 base, the J end lost 2 bases, and 8 bases lay between the germline ends. Looked up from germline, CDR1 is PRHDT and CDR2 is FYEKMQ (reference sequence). The CDR3 is 14 amino acids.

V is TRBV4-1 and J is TRBJ1-3; maybe TRBD1 (6 bases). Germline-derived CDR1 and CDR2 are MGHRA and YSYEKL. V was clipped by 0 bases and J by 0 bases, with 15 bases between them. The CDR3 runs 18 residues. CDR3 DNA sequence: TGCGCCAGCAGCCAAGATCTCGGGACACCCACCTCTGGAAACACCATATATTTT. This encodes CASSQDLGTPTSGNTIYF.

The CDR3 sequence is CASTPGEGNTEAFF. CDR3 bases: TGTGCCAGCACCCCGGGGGAGGGGAACACTGAAGCTTTCTTT. This chain uses TRBV2 with TRBJ1-1; D may be TRBD1 (5 bases). Germline values: CDR1 SNHLY, CDR2 FYNNEI. The CDR3 is 14 amino acids. The V and J ends lost 7 bases and 1 base respectively, with 13 bases between them.

The chain uses TRBV10-1 and TRBJ2-5; 7 positions match TRBD1. The V gene's germline CDR1 is WNHNN and CDR2 SYGVQD (reference sequence). The length of the CDR3 is 14 residues. V lost 0 bases and J lost 14; bases outside the gene matches: 12. Written as DNA, the CDR3 is TGCGCCAGCAGTGAGTCGAGGGGGACAGTCGGGGCCTACTTC. This gives the protein CASSESRGTVGAYF.

The rearrangement uses TRBV15 and TRBJ2-7; D unclear. The CDR3 sequence is 12 residues long. The germline V gene has CDR1 LNHNV and CDR2 YYDKDF (reference sequence). Trimming took 5 bases from V and 2 from J, leaving 7 bases between them. CDR3 region: CATSGGTYEQYF. Here the CDR3 DNA reads TGTGCCACCAGCGGCGGTACCTACGAGCAGTACTTC.

The chain carries TRBV28 and TRBJ1-1; perhaps TRBD1 as D (5 bases). CDR3 length equals 15 residues. Trimming took 2 bases from V and 4 from J, leaving 14 bases between them. Per the germline V gene, CDR1 is MDHEN and CDR2 is SYDVKM. CDR3 loop: CASSLGGSRGTEAFF. The CDR3 nucleotides read TGTGCCAGCAGTTTAGGGGGAAGTAGAGGCACTGAAGCTTTCTTT.

V and J are TRBV5-4 and TRBJ2-7; TRBD1 aligns across 7 bases. The CDR3 consists of 14 residues. Per the germline V gene, CDR1 is SGHNT and CDR2 is YYREEE (reference sequence). The trim removed 0 bases at V and 3 bases at J, leaving 3 bases unmatched. As DNA, the CDR3 is TGTGCCAGCAGCTTGGGATGGGACAGCTACGAGCAGTACTTC. Translated, it gives CASSLGWDSYEQYF.

V is TRBV7-6 and J is TRBJ2-2; D perhaps matches TRBD2 (7 bases). CDR1 and CDR2 (germline): SGHVS, FNYEAQ. The CDR3 loop spans 15 amino acids. V lost 0 bases and J 3 bases, leaving 8 bases between the germline ends. DNA of the CDR3: TGTGCCAGCAGCTTAGCGGGGGGGCACACCGGGGAGCTGTTTTTT. Translated: CASSLAGGHTGELFF.

The chain links TRBV5-1 to TRBJ2-7; 9 positions match TRBD1. The J segment lost 3 bases and the V segment lost 4 bases, leaving 2 bases of the junction unmatched. Germline lookup yields CDR1 SGHRS and CDR2 YFSETQ. The CDR3 totals 13 residues. This CDR3 is CASSMGQGYEQYF. CDR3 nucleotide sequence: TGCGCCAGCAGCATGGGACAGGGCTACGAGCAGTACTTC.

Regarding this clone: Relative to the germline gene, one junction end is altered; a read error may explain this. The chain joins TRBV7-8 to TRBJ1-2; D might be TRBD1 (5 bases). This CDR3 comprises 15 residues. From germline, CDR1 is SGHVS and CDR2 FQNEAQ. CDR3 protein: CASSVAGTEGGGYTF. As DNA, the CDR3 is TGTGCCAGCAGCGTAGCTGGGACGGAGGGCGGAGGCTACACCTTC.

This clone has a single count. The genes are TRBV30 and TRBJ2-1; D is ambiguous. Trimming stripped 4 bases from V and 0 bases from J, with 7 bases between. Per the germline V gene, CDR1 is GTSNPN and CDR2 is SVGIG (reference sequence). The CDR3 runs 13 residues. The CDR3 reads CAWMGGSYNEQFF. As DNA, the CDR3 is TGTGCCTGGATGGGCGGCTCCTACAATGAGCAGTTCTTC.

This chain connects TRBV4-1 to TRBJ1-1; a possible D gene is TRBD1 (6 bases). CDR1 is MGHRA and CDR2 is YSYEKL in the germline V gene. V was pared by 1 base and J by 0 bases, with 12 bases between. This CDR3 is 16 amino acids long. CDR3 bases: TGCGCCAGCAGCCAAGGAGGGGGGCAGCTGAACACTGAAGCTTTCTTT. Translating it yields CASSQGGGQLNTEAFF.

The genes are TRBV5-1 and TRBJ2-1, with 8 bases lining up with TRBD2. The germline CDR1 and CDR2 sequences are SGHRS and YFSETQ. The CDR3 is 14 amino acids. J gave up 9 bases and V 0 bases, and 5 bases lay outside the gene matches. The CDR3 bases are TGCGCCAGCAGCTTGGAGTGGCGGGAGGTTGAGCAGTTCTTC. This codes for CASSLEWREVEQFF.

This chain connects TRBV4-2 to TRBJ1-2, with 10 bases that match TRBD1. Germline V gives CDR1 LGHNA, CDR2 YNFKEQ. The CDR3 has 14 residues. V dropped 4 bases and J dropped 7; count of bases not matched to a gene: 6. Here the CDR3 DNA reads TGTGCCAGCAGCCCGGGACAGGGGACCTCTGGCTACACCTTC. Translated, it gives CASSPGQGTSGYTF.

J is TRBJ1-5 and V is TRBV21-1. TRBV21-1 is tagged as a pseudogene. This CDR3 comprises 14 residues. The CDR3: CASSRGCSNQPQHF. In nucleotides, the CDR3 is TGTGCCAGCAGCCGGGGGTGTAGCAATCAGCCCCAGCATTTT.

V gene TRBV5-4 combines with J gene TRBJ1-1; D is unclear. The V gene's germline CDR1 is SGHNT and CDR2 YYREEE (reference sequence). This CDR3 spans 16 amino acids. Trimming left V 3 bases short and J 1 base short, with 16 bases between. The CDR3 region has the DNA TGTGCCAGCAGCTCCCCAAGTCGGATTGCGAACACTGAAGCTTTCTTT. Protein sequence: CASSSPSRIANTEAFF.

The CDR3 here is CASSLGTSGRGDNEQFF. The CDR3 region has the DNA TGCGCCAGCAGCTTGGGGACTAGCGGGAGAGGGGACAATGAGCAGTTCTTC. The rearrangement links TRBV5-1 to TRBJ2-1; 13 nucleotides agree with TRBD2. The V segment lost 0 bases and the J segment 5 bases; nucleotides outside the gene matches: 5. Germline CDR1 reads SGHRS; CDR2 reads YFSETQ. The CDR3 runs 17 residues.

This clone was detected a few times. The rearrangement joins TRBV30 to TRBJ2-3, with 8 bases lining up with TRBD2. This CDR3 contains 13 residues. Germline V CDR1 and CDR2: GTSNPN, SVGIG (reference sequence). With V trimmed by 7 bases and J by 4 bases, 7 bases remained unmatched. The CDR3 nucleotides read TGTGCCTCGATTCGGGGGGGCGCAGATACGCAGTATTTT. Encoded protein: CASIRGGADTQYF.

The rearrangement joins TRBV14 to TRBJ2-1, with 7 bases identical to TRBD2. Trimming cost V 3 bases and J 5 bases; bases outside gene matches: 4. The CDR3 is made up of 14 amino acids. The V gene's germline CDR1 is SGHDN and CDR2 FVKESK. The CDR3 sequence: CASSHVGRDNEQFF. CDR3 nucleotide sequence: TGTGCCAGCAGCCATGTGGGGAGGGACAATGAGCAGTTCTTC.

By frequency in the sample, this clone is hyperexpanded (1% or more). V and J are TRBV6-1 and TRBJ2-3; D remains unclear. Trimming removed 5 bases from V and 0 bases from J, with 0 bases in between. The V gene's germline CDR1 is MNHNS and CDR2 SASEGT. The CDR3 sequence is 11 residues long. CDR3 loop: CASSSTDTQYF. For the CDR3, the DNA is TGTGCCAGCAGTAGCACAGATACGCAGTATTTT.

The chain joins TRBV9 to TRBJ1-6, with D uncertain. Between the trimmed V and J ends, which lost 0 bases and 5 bases, there was a span of 9 bases. Germline V gene data show CDR1 as SGDLS and CDR2 as YYNGEE. The CDR3 is 15 amino acids. The CDR3 sequence is CASSVGGSDNSPLHF. The CDR3 coding sequence is TGTGCCAGCAGCGTAGGGGGATCAGATAATTCACCCCTCCACTTT.

This clone has just a few counts. The rearrangement joins TRBV28 to TRBJ2-5; TRBD2 matches 8 bases. This CDR3 spans 16 amino acids. The V gene's germline CDR1 is MDHEN and CDR2 SYDVKM. V shed 5 bases and J 1 base; nucleotides not matched to a gene: 9. This CDR3 is CASSGRGGRSQETQYF. DNA of the CDR3: TGTGCCAGCAGTGGACGGGGCGGGAGGAGCCAAGAGACCCAGTACTTC.

The rearrangement links TRBV7-8 to TRBJ2-2, with 10 bases that match TRBD2. There are 15 residues in the CDR3. The V gene's germline CDR1 is SGHVS and CDR2 FQNEAQ. V dropped 6 bases and J dropped 6; count of bases not matched to a gene: 7. CDR3 protein: CASSFAGLASGELFF. The CDR3 bases are TGTGCCAGCAGTTTCGCGGGACTAGCGTCCGGGGAGCTGTTTTTT. Filled out from reference TRBV7-8 and TRBJ2-2, the complete variable domain reads GAGVSQSPRYKVAKRGQDVALRCDPISGHVSLFWYQQALGQGPEFLTYFQNEAQLDKSGLPSDRFFAERPEGSVSTLKIQRTQQEDSAVYLCASSFAGLASGELFFGEGSRLTVL.

This clone was picked up one time. V is TRBV5-5 and J is TRBJ2-3; 8 bases line up with TRBD2. Germline V gives CDR1 SGHKS, CDR2 YYEKEE (reference sequence). J gave up 0 bases and V 0 bases, and 6 bases lay outside the gene matches. This CDR3 is 17 amino acids long. CDR3 in DNA: TGTGCCAGCAGCTTGGCCGCGACTAGCGCCAGCACAGATACGCAGTATTTT. Translation gives CASSLAATSASTDTQYF.